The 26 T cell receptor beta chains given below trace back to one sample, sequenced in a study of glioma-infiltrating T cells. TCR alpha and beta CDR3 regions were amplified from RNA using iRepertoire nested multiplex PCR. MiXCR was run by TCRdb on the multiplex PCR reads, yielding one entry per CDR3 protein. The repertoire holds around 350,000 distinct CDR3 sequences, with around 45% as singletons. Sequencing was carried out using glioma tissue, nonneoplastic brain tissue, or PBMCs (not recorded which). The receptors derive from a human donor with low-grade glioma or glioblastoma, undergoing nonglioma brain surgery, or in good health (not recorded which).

This chain's CDR3 is CSVQGRPSYEQYF. CDR3 nucleotides: TGCAGTGTCCAGGGAAGGCCCTCCTACGAGCAGTACTTC. This chain connects TRBV20-1 to TRBJ2-7, with D perhaps matching TRBD1 (5 bases). This CDR3 spans 13 amino acids. The germline CDR1 and CDR2 sequences are DFQATT and SNEGSKA (reference sequence). V lost 7 bases to trimming and J lost 0 bases, with 13 bases between them.

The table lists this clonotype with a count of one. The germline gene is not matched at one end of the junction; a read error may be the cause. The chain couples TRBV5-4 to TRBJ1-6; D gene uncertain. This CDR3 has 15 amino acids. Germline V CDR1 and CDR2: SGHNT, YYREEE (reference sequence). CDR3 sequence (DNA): TGTGCCAGCAGCTTGGTGGAGGATTATAATTCATCCCTCCACTTT. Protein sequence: CASSLVEDYNSSLHF.

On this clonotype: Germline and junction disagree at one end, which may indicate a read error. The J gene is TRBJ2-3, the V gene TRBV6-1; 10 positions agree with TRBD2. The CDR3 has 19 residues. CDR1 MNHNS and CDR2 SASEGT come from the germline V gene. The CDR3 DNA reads TGTGCCATCAGTGAGTCCCCTAGCGGGAGAAAACTAAGCACAGATACGCAGTATTTT. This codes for CAISESPSGRKLSTDTQYF.

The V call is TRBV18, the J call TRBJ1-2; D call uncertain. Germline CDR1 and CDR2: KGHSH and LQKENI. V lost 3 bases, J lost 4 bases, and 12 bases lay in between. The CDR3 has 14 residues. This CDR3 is CASSPQGRGYGYTF. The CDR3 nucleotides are TGTGCCAGCTCACCCCAAGGCCGGGGCTATGGCTACACCTTC.

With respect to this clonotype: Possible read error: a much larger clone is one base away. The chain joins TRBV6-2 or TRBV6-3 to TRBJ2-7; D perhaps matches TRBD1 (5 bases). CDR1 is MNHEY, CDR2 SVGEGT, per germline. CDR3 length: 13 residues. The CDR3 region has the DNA TGTGACAGCACCCGGCAGGGTTCCCACGAGCAGTACTTC. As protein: CDSTRQGSHEQYF.

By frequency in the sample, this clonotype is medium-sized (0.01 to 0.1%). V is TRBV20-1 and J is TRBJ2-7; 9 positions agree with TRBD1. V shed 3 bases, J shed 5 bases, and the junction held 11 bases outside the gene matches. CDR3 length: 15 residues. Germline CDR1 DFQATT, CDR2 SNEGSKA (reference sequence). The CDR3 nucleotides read TGCAGTGCTAGCTTGGGGACAGGGTGGTACGACGAGCAGTACTTC. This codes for CSASLGTGWYDEQYF.

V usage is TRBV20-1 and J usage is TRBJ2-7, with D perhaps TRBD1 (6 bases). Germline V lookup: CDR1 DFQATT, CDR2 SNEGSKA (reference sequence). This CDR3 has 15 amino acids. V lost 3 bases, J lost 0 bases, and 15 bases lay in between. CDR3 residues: CSASPHLDSSYEQYF. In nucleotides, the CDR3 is TGCAGTGCTAGCCCCCACCTGGACAGCTCCTACGAGCAGTACTTC.

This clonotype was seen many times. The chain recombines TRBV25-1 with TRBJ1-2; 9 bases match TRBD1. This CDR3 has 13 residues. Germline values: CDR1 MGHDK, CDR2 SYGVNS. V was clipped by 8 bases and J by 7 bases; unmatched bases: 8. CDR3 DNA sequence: TGTGCCAGCTCGGGACAGGGCTACAGTGGCTACACCTTC. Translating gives CASSGQGYSGYTF.

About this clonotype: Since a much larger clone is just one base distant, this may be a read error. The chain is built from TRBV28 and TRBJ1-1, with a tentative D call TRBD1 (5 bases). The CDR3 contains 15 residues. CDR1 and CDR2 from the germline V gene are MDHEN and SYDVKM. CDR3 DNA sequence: TGTGCCAGCAGTTTATATTCGGGGGTTCGGACTGAAGCTCTCTTT. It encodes CASSLYSGVRTEALF.

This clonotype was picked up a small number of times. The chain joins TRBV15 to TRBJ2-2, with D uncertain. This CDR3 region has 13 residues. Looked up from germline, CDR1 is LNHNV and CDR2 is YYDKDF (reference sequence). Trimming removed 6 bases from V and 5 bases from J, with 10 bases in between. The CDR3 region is CATRGEQTGELFF. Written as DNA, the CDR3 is TGTGCCACCAGGGGTGAACAGACCGGGGAGCTGTTTTTT.

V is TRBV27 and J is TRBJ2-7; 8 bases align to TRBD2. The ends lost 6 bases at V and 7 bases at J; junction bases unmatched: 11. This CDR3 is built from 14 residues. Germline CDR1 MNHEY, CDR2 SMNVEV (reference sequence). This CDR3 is CASRTGGGVREQYF. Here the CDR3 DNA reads TGTGCCAGCAGAACCGGGGGGGGGGTGCGTGAGCAGTACTTC.

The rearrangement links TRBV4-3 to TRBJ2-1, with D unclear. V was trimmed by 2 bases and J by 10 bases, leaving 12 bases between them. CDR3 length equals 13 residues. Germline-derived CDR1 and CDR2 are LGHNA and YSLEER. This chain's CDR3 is CASSQMASEEQFF. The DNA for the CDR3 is TGCGCCAGCAGCCAAATGGCGTCAGAGGAGCAGTTCTTC.

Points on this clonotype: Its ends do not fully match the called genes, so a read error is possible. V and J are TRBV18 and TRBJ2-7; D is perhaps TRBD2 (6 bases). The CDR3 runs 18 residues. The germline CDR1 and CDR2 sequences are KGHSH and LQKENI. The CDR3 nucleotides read TGTGCCAGCAGTGAAGCGGATCCGGGACTTCAAACCCTCTACAAGCAGTACTTC. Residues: CASSEADPGLQTLYKQYF.

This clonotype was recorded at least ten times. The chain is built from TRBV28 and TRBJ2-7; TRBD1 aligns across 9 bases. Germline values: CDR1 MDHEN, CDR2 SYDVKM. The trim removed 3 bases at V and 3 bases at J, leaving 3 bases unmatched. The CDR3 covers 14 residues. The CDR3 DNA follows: TGTGCCAGCAGTTTTAGGGGACAGGGCTACGAGCAGTACTTC. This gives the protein CASSFRGQGYEQYF.

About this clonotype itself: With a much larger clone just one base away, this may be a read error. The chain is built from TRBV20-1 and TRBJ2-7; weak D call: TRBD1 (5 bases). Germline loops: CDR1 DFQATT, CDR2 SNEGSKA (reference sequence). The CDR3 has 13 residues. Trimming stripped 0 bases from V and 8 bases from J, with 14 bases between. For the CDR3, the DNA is TGCAGTGCTAGAGATGGTACAGGCGGCAAGCAGTACTTC. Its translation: CSARDGTGGKQYF.

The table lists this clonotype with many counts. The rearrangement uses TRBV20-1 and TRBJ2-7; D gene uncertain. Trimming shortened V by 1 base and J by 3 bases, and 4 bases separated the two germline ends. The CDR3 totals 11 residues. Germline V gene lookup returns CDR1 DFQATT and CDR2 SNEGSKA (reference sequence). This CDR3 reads CSARVFYEQYF. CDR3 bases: TGCAGTGCTAGAGTTTTCTACGAGCAGTACTTC.

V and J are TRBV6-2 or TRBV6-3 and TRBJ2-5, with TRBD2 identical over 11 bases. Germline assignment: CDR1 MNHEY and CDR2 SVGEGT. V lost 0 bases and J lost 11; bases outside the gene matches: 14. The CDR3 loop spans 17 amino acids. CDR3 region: CASSYSKTSGNYNEQYF. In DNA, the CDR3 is TGTGCCAGCAGTTACTCAAAGACTAGCGGGAACTACAATGAGCAGTACTTC.

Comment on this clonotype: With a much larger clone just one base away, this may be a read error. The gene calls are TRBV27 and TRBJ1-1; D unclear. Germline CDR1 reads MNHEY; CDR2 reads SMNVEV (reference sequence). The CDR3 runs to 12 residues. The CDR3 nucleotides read TGTACCAGCATTAACCGGAACACTGAAGCTTTCTTT. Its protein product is CTSINRNTEAFF.

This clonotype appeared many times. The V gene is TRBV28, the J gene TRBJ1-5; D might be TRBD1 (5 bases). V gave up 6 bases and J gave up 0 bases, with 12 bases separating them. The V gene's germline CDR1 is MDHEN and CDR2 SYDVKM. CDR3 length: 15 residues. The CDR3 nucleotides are TGTGCCAGCAGACCAACAGGAGTTAGCAATCAGCCCCAGCATTTT. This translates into CASRPTGVSNQPQHF.

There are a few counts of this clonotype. CDR3 region: CSAGYNEQFF. The CDR3 DNA is TGCAGTGCTGGCTACAATGAGCAGTTCTTC. The chain joins TRBV20-1 to TRBJ2-1; D remains unclear. The CDR3 consists of 10 residues. Trimming removed 5 bases at V and 3 bases at J, with 2 bases between. Germline V gene lookup returns CDR1 DFQATT and CDR2 SNEGSKA (reference sequence).

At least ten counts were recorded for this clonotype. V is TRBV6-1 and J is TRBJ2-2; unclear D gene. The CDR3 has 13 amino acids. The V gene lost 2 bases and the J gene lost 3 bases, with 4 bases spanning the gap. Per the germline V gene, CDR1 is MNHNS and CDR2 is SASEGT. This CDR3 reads CASSELHTGELFF. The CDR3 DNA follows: TGTGCCAGCAGTGAACTCCACACCGGGGAGCTGTTTTTT.

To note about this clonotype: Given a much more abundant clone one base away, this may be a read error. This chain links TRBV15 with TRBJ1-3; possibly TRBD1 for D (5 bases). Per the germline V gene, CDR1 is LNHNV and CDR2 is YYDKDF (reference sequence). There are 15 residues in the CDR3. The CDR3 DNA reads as TGTGCCACCGGCAGAGATCCGGGACGGGGGAACACCATATATTTT. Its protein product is CATGRDPGRGNTIYF.

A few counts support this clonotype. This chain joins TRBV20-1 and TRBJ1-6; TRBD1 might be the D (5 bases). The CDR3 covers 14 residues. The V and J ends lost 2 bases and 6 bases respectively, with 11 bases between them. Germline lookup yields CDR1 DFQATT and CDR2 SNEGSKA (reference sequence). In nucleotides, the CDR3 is TGCAGTGCTAGATCGGGGACCGCTAATTCACCCCTCCACTTT. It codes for CSARSGTANSPLHF.

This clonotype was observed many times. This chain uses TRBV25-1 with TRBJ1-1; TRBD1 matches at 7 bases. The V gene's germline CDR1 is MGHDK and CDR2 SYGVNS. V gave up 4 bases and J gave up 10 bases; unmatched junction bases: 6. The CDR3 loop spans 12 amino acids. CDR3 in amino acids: CASSGDRVRAFF. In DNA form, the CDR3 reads TGTGCCAGCAGTGGCGACAGGGTTAGAGCTTTCTTT.

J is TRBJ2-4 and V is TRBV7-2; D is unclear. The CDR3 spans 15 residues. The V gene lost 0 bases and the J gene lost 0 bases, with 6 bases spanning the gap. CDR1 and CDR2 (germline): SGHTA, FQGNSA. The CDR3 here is CASSLAILAKNIQYF. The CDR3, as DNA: TGTGCCAGCAGCTTAGCGATCCTAGCCAAAAACATTCAGTACTTC. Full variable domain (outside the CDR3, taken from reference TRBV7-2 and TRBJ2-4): GAGVSQSPSNKVTEKGKDVELRCDPISGHTALYWYRQSLGQGLEFLIYFQGNSAPDKSGLPSDRFSAERTGGSVSTLTIQRTQQEDSAVYLCASSLAILAKNIQYFGAGTRLSVL.

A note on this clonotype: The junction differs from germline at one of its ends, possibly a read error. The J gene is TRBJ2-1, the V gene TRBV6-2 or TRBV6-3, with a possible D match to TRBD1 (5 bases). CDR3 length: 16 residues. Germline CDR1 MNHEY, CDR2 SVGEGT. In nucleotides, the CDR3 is TGTGCCAGCATAAACATAGGACATGGAAAGGCCAATGAGCGGTTCTTC. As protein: CASINIGHGKANERFF.